A selection of T cell receptor beta chains follows, all from one sample in a study of T cells after yellow fever vaccination. TCRdb reanalysed the 5' RACE reads using MiXCR and keeps one entry per CDR3 protein. The sample yields under 250,000 distinct CDR3 sequences, 6.9% seen once. Sequencing was performed on CD4+ T cells sorted from PBMCs, taken 15 days after the yellow fever booster vaccination. Source of these receptors: a young man who received the YFV17D yellow fever vaccine. Each CDR3 is given with its conserved first and last residue. Fields, in order: clone size, J gene, D gene, V gene, CDR3 DNA, CDR3 protein. D genes are given only for firm matches. Where a row states a size, it is once, few, many or the class of an expanded clone; other rows omit it.

>once|TRBJ2-3|NA|TRBV6-5
TGTGCCAGCAGTTACTCGGGTTTGTCGCTCACAGATACGCAGTATTTT
CASSYSGLSLTDTQYF
>many|TRBJ2-7|TRBD2|TRBV9
TGTGCCAGCACCCCGGGACTAGCGGGAGAAGCGCTGGGCGAGCAGTACTTC
CASTPGLAGEALGEQYF
>few|TRBJ1-5|NA|TRBV20-1
TGCAGTGCTAGAGGAGGGATTAGCAATCAGCCCCAGCATTTT
CSARGGISNQPQHF
>NA|TRBJ1-1|TRBD1|TRBV20-1
TGCAGTGCTAGAGATCTGGGGACAGGGGGCTCAGAAGCTTTCTTT
CSARDLGTGGSEAFF
>NA|TRBJ1-3|NA|TRBV7-9
TGTGCCAGCAGCTTTCAGGCCCCCTCTGGAAACACCATATATTTT
CASSFQAPSGNTIYF
>many|TRBJ2-7|NA|TRBV15
TGTGCCACCAGCCGCACGGTGGGATTCTACGAGCAGTACTTC
CATSRTVGFYEQYF
>few|TRBJ2-5|TRBD2|TRBV20-1
TGCAGTGCCACACTAGCGGGGCTCCAAGAGACCCAGTACTTC
CSATLAGLQETQYF
>many|TRBJ2-3|NA|TRBV10-2
TGCGCCAGCAGTAAATCCGGACGCACAGATACGCAGTATTTT
CASSKSGRTDTQYF
>few|TRBJ2-3|NA|TRBV19
TGTGCCAGTAGTATAGGCGAAGTATTCGATACGCAGTATTTT
CASSIGEVFDTQYF
>many|TRBJ2-1|NA|TRBV5-1
TGCGCCAGCAGCTTGGCCGGTGAGAATGAGCAGTTCTTC
CASSLAGENEQFF
>NA|TRBJ2-7|NA|TRBV5-6
TGTGCCAGCAGCCTGCCCGACAGTTACGAGCAGTACTTC
CASSLPDSYEQYF
>many|TRBJ2-3|TRBD2|TRBV7-2
TGTGCCAGCAGCTTTGGCGGGAGTCTGGATACGCAGTATTTT
CASSFGGSLDTQYF
>few|TRBJ1-1|TRBD1|TRBV30
TGTGCCTGGAGTTGGGACAGGGCCGCTTTCTTT
CAWSWDRAAFF
>many|TRBJ2-7|NA|TRBV20-1
TGCAGTGCCTTTTCAGGCTACGAGCAGTACTTC
CSAFSGYEQYF
>few|TRBJ2-1|TRBD2|TRBV5-1
TGCGCCAGCAGCTTGAGCGGGGTGGTCTCCTACAATGAGCAGTTCTTC
CASSLSGVVSYNEQFF
>NA|TRBJ2-1|NA|TRBV20-1
TGCAGTGCTAGCGGGAGTCTTGAGCAGTTCTTC
CSASGSLEQFF
>NA|TRBJ1-2|TRBD1|TRBV7-2
TGTGCCAGCAGCAGCAGACAGGGGGCGTTTGGCTACACCTTC
CASSSRQGAFGYTF
>many|TRBJ2-1|NA|TRBV29-1
TGCAGCGTTGCCGGGACTCGATATTACAATGAGCAGTTCTTC
CSVAGTRYYNEQFF
>many|TRBJ2-2|TRBD1|TRBV20-1
TGCAGTGCTCCTAGACAGGGGGACGGCGGGGAGCTGTTTTTT
CSAPRQGDGGELFF
>many|TRBJ2-7|TRBD2|TRBV5-1
TGCGCCAGCAGCGGGACTAGCGGGAGGATCTCCTACGAGCAGTACTTC
CASSGTSGRISYEQYF
>NA|TRBJ2-3|NA|TRBV7-2
TGTGCCAGCAGCCCGAGGACGAGGCCCTACGATACGCAGTATTTT
CASSPRTRPYDTQYF
>many|TRBJ2-1|TRBD1|TRBV12-3/TRBV12-4
TGTGCCAGCAGTTCTGGGGACAGGGGGGTCAATGAGCAGTTCTTC
CASSSGDRGVNEQFF
>NA|TRBJ2-3|NA|TRBV27
TGTGCCACATCGGGATTTAGCACAGATACGCAGTATTTT
CATSGFSTDTQYF
>few|TRBJ1-2|NA|TRBV10-3
TGTGCCATCAGTGATGGCCAGACTAGTTCCTATGGCTACACCTTC
CAISDGQTSSYGYTF
>many|TRBJ2-7|TRBD2|TRBV3-1
TGTGCCAGCAGCCCTCCAGCTTCCCGGGGACTAACCTACGAGCAGTACTTC
CASSPPASRGLTYEQYF
>NA|TRBJ2-1|TRBD2|TRBV3-1
TGTGCCAGCAGCCCGACTAGCGGGAGGGCCATCAATGAGCAGTTCTTC
CASSPTSGRAINEQFF
>many|TRBJ1-2|NA|TRBV20-1
TGCAGTGCTAGACCAACCGGGTCGTTATACTATGGCTACACCTTC
CSARPTGSLYYGYTF
>NA|TRBJ2-7|NA|TRBV29-1
TGCAGCGTTGGGACCTACGAGCAGTACTTC
CSVGTYEQYF
>many|TRBJ1-3|TRBD1|TRBV5-1
TGCGCCAGCAGCGTAACAGGGGAAGGAAACACCATATATTTT
CASSVTGEGNTIYF
>NA|TRBJ2-5|NA|TRBV25-1
TGTGCCAGCAGTGAAGGGGGCAGAGTCCTCCCGGAGACCCAGTACTTC
CASSEGGRVLPETQYF
>few|TRBJ1-2|NA|TRBV3-1
TGTGCCAGCAGCCAAGGTTCCTCGACCTATGGCTACACCTTC
CASSQGSSTYGYTF
>few|TRBJ2-4|NA|TRBV6-2/TRBV6-3
TGTGCCAGCCCCGGAGCCAAAAACATTCAGTACTTC
CASPGAKNIQYF
>NA|TRBJ2-7|NA|TRBV20-1
TGCAGTGCGGAAAGGGTGGAGCTCGTCCTCGAGCAGTACTTC
CSAERVELVLEQYF
>NA|TRBJ2-3|TRBD1|TRBV9
TGTGCCAGCAGCGTTGCAGTACAGGGGCCGGCAGATACGCAGTATTTT
CASSVAVQGPADTQYF
>few|TRBJ1-4|NA|TRBV20-1
TGCAGTGCTGCCAAGACACCAACTAATGAAAAACTGTTTTTT
CSAAKTPTNEKLFF
>few|TRBJ1-2|NA|TRBV20-1
TGCAGTGCCGCATTCGGACGTGGCTACACCTTC
CSAAFGRGYTF
>NA|TRBJ1-2|NA|TRBV19
TGTGCCAGTAGTATAGGAAGTGGTCGCGGCTACACCTTC
CASSIGSGRGYTF
>few|TRBJ2-4|NA|TRBV5-1
TGCGCCAGCAGCTTGGGACAGCAACTAGCCAAAAACATTCAGTACTTC
CASSLGQQLAKNIQYF
>few|TRBJ2-1|TRBD2|TRBV6-5
TGTGCCAGCGTCCGGTCTCTAGCGGGAGTTATTAATGAGCAGTTCTTC
CASVRSLAGVINEQFF
>NA|TRBJ1-1|NA|TRBV7-9
TGTGCCAGCAGCGCCCCGGGACAGAACACTGAAGCTTTCTTT
CASSAPGQNTEAFF
>few|TRBJ2-3|TRBD2|TRBV5-5
TGTGCCAGCAGCCTGAGTGGACTAGCGGGAGCCGCAGATACGCAGTATTTT
CASSLSGLAGAADTQYF
>few|TRBJ2-2|NA|TRBV5-1
TGCGCCAGCTCCTCCGGGACATTCACCGGGGAGCTGTTTTTT
CASSSGTFTGELFF
>NA|TRBJ2-1|NA|TRBV7-2
TGTGCCAGCAGCTTAGTAGGCCGGGTTGAGGGGGAGCAGTTCTTC
CASSLVGRVEGEQFF